This T cell receptor beta chain stems from a study of CD8+ T cells in alopecia areata. Lesional scalp tissue (obtained by punch biopsy) and peripheral blood were collected from alopecia areata patients. Trimming removed 5 bases from V and 4 bases from J, with 18 bases in between. CDR1 is MNHNY, CDR2 SVGAGI, per germline (reference sequence). The CDR3 extends over 15 amino acids. As the sequencing template, cDNA was produced by extracting RNA and reverse transcribing it. The table came from immunoSEQ multiplex PCR; TCRdb's copy has only in-frame clones and leaves some out. Found here are over 5,500 clones, over 45% of them singletons; the top ten hold roughly an eighth. In this sample, this clone turned up a few times.

This TCR derives from a human donor with alopecia areata. The rearrangement joins TRBV6-6 to TRBJ2-7, with TRBD2 as a possible D gene (5 bases). The source material was skin. CDR3 in amino acids: CASSPGVGNSYEQYF. The CDR3 DNA sequence: TGTGCCAGCAGTCCCGGGGTAGGCAACTCATACGAGCAGTACTTC.